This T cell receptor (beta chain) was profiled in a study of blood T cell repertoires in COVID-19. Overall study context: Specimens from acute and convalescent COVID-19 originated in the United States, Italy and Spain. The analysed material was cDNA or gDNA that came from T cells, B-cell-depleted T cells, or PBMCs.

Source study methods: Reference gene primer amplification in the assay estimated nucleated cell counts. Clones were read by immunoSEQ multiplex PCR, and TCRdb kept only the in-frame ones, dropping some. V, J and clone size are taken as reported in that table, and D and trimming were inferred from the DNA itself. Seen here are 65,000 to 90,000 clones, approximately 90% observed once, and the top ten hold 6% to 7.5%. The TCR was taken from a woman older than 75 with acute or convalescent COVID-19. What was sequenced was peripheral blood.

Here the CDR3 reads CASSLKGTGSTHSPLHF. DNA for the CDR3: TGTGCCAGCAGCTTAAAAGGGACAGGGTCTACTCATTCACCCCTCCACTTT. V is TRBV7-2 and J is TRBJ1-6; 9 bases map to TRBD1. Trimming took 2 bases from V and 8 from J; bases not matched to a gene: 10. Germline V lookup: CDR1 SGHTA, CDR2 FQGNSA. This CDR3 is 17 amino acids long. The entire variable domain, with the rest obtained from reference TRBV7-2 and TRBJ1-6, is as follows: GAGVSQSPSNKVTEKGKDVELRCDPISGHTALYWYRQSLGQGLEFLIYFQGNSAPDKSGLPSDRFSAERTGGSVSTLTIQRTQQEDSAVYLCASSLKGTGSTHSPLHFGNGTRLTVT.